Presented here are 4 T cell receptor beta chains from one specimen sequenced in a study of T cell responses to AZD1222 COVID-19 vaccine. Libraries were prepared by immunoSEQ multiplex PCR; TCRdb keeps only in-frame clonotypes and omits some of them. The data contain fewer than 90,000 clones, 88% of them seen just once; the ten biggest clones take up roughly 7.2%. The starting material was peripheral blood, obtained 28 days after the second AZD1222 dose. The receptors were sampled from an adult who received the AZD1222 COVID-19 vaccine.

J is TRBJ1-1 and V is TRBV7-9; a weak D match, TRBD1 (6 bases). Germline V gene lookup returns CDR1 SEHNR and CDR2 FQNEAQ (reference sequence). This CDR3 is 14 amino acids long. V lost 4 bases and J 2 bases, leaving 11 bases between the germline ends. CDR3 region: CASSSYRDNTEAFF. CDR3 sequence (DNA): TGTGCCAGCAGCTCCTACAGGGATAACACTGAAGCTTTCTTT.

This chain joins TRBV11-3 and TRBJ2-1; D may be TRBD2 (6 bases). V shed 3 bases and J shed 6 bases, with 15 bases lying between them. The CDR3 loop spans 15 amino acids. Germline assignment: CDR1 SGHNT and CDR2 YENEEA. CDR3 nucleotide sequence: TGTGCCAGCAGCTTTAGGGCTAGCGAGGCCAATGAGCAGTTCTTC. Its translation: CASSFRASEANEQFF.

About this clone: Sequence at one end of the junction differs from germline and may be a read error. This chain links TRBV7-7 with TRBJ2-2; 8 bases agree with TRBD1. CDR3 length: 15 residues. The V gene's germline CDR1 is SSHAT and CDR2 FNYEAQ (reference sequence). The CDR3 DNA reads TGTGCTAGCAGCCCGCCCGGGACAGGCACCGGGGAGCTGTTTTTT. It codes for CASSPPGTGTGELFF.

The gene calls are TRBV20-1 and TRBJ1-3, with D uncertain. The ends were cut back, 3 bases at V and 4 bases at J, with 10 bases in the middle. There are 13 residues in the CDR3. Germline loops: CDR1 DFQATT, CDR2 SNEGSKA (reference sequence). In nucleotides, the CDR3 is TGCAGTGCTAGTTTGGACGTAGGAAACACCATATATTTT. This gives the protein CSASLDVGNTIYF.